The source of this TCR beta chain is a study of human T cells and chemical hapten exposure (dated by TCRdb to about 2021). For the wider study: For sensitization, 2% DPC in acetone was applied to a 2 cm by 2 cm area of upper inner arm skin. Patch tests used Finn chambers with 0.01% DPC on the upper back, scored after 6 days by International Contact Dermatitis Research Group standards. Libraries were pooled for sequencing, and per-sample TCR yields varied mainly because of small differences in library volumes within the pool. Blood for TCR sequencing was provided by twenty-nine alopecia patients at one to four time points (pre-sensitization, 2, 6 and 24 weeks). The study tracked peripheral blood TCR repertoire changes in vivo during primary and secondary sensitization to the hapten diphenylcyclopropenone (DPC) in alopecia patients. Throughout the approximately 24-week study period, patients were also given weekly therapeutic DPC doses on the scalp. Most of the patients in the cohort were female, and the cohort covered alopecia areata with under or over 50% scalp involvement, alopecia totalis and alopecia universalis. Patient blood was sampled pre-sensitization (week 0) and at 2, 6 and about 24 weeks after DPC sensitization. On the study overall, not on this receptor specifically: A positive correlation was found between the number of PT1 expanded TCRs and patch test score, with significance reached at thresholds 8, 16 and 32 but not 4. DPC sensitization did not change how many TCRs were above 1 in 1000 frequency, and no evidence was found of alterations in global repertoire structure. Repeated subsampling changed both the strength of the expansion versus patch-test correlation and the threshold at which that correlation became significant. Because all patients had alopecia, a presumed autoimmune disease, the immune response of the patients might differ from that of healthy individuals. Expanded TCRs formed significantly more large CDR3 similarity clusters than pre-sensitization or healthy control sets, consistent with antigen-driven responses.

This clonotype was picked up a small number of times. Its specific antigen is unknown. Nothing much larger sits one base from this clone, and base qualities are not available. CDR1 and CDR2, per the germline V gene, are ENHRY and SYGVKD. The CDR3 spans 14 residues, from the cysteine through the phenylalanine. The only DNA kept is the CDR3, 42 bases in frame from the first base. Trimming costs V 6 bases and J 2 bases, and their ends lie 14 bases apart. The time point tag for this specimen amounts to: patch test 2, 6 weeks after DPC sensitization. The treatment or condition label for this specimen denotes: therapeutic diphenylcyclopropenone sensitization with weekly scalp DPC. Blood at each patch-test visit was drawn before the patch test was applied. Eligible patients were aged 18 to 70, diagnosed with alopecia, deemed suitable for DPC therapy, and excluded if pregnant. Total RNA was isolated from unfractionated whole blood collected in Tempus Blood RNA tubes.

Receptor amplification or capture employed RACE. TCRdb names NextSeq 500 as the instrument used. Library preparation attached unique molecular identifiers to individual cDNA molecules for quantitative, reproducible TCR counting. Each blood RNA sample was used to sequence both TCR alpha and TCR beta chains. The source study handled its data this way. A median of approximately 96,000 TCRs per sample was observed, with a range of 23,224 to 690,600. V, J and CDR3 annotation of the TCR reads was performed with the Decombinator software suite. For PS versus PT1 abundance plots, all samples were subsampled to the same number of TCRs (28,000). TCRs were defined as expanded if absent before sensitization and observed at least eight times at the 2-week time point. TCRdb applied fastp at Q25 and MiXCR to the public reads, then kept only in-frame beta chains. Rows are unified per CDR3 protein, each entry keeping the most common DNA and genes. TCRdb assigned the V and J calls; the authors' analysis was not used. In all, the sample holds about 84,000 distinct CDR3 sequences, and more than 9% of those were seen once. Less than 5% of the sample goes to the ten largest clones.

The sequencing used whole blood, collected in connection with sensitization to the hapten diphenylcyclopropenone (DPC). The sequence links TRBV10-3 to TRBJ2-7; matching of 6 bases hints at TRBD1 as the D gene. This TCR came from a woman aged 45-65 years with alopecia areata. Some clones in this sample may be carry-over from other donors' samples. Here is the DNA: TGTGCCATCAGCGGTGGGACAATCGCCTACGAGCAGTACTTC. This encodes CAISGGTIAYEQYF.